The 28 T cell receptor beta chains reported below all come from one sample, sequenced in a study of blood T cell repertoires in COVID-19. Generated by immunoSEQ multiplex PCR, the TCRdb table keeps only in-frame clones and is missing some. Among hundreds of thousands of clones listed, roughly 83% were seen once. Sequencing input: peripheral blood. These receptors all come from a woman aged 70-85 years with active or convalescent COVID-19.

The CDR3 bases are TGTGCCTGGACTATACAGGGGGCAGGCTACTATGGCTACACCTTC. It translates to CAWTIQGAGYYGYTF. This chain uses TRBV30 with TRBJ1-2; 9 bases line up with TRBD1. With 4 bases clipped from V and 3 bases from J, the junction kept 9 bases outside the gene matches. This CDR3 is built from 15 residues. In germline, CDR1 is GTSNPN, CDR2 SVGIG (reference sequence). Complete variable domain (other parts from reference TRBV30 and TRBJ1-2): SQTIHQWPATLVQPVGSPLSLECTVEGTSNPNLYWYRQAAGRGLQLLFYSVGIGQISSEVPQNLSASRPQDRQFILSSKKLLLSDSGFYLCAWTIQGAGYYGYTFGSGTRLTVV.

The rearrangement links TRBV5-1 to TRBJ2-3; 7 nucleotides match TRBD1. The trim removed 4 bases at V and 0 bases at J, leaving 2 bases unmatched. This CDR3 has 14 residues. The germline V gene encodes CDR1 SGHRS and CDR2 YFSETQ. CDR3 region: CASSEGQSTDTQYF. CDR3 nucleotide sequence: TGCGCCAGCAGCGAGGGACAGAGCACAGATACGCAGTATTTT.

The V gene is TRBV2, the J gene TRBJ1-2; D is perhaps TRBD1 (5 bases). This CDR3 comprises 14 residues. Germline CDR1 reads SNHLY; CDR2 reads FYNNEI. Trimming took 5 bases from V and 4 from J, leaving 14 bases between them. DNA for the CDR3: TGTGCCAGCAGTCCTGACAGTCCTTTCTATGGCTACACCTTC. Translation: CASSPDSPFYGYTF. Based on the CDR3 plus reference TRBV2 and TRBJ1-2, the full variable domain is EPEVTQTPSHQVTQMGQEVILRCVPISNHLYFYWYRQILGQKVEFLVSFYNNEISEKSEIFDDQFSVERPDGSNFTLKIRSTKLEDSAMYFCASSPDSPFYGYTFGSGTRLTVV.

This chain uses TRBV4-2 with TRBJ2-4; 11 bases are a match to TRBD1. The CDR3 runs 16 residues. Germline loops: CDR1 LGHNA, CDR2 YNFKEQ. V lost 0 bases and J lost 7; bases outside the gene matches: 5. Written as DNA, the CDR3 is TGTGCCAGCAGCCAAGAAGGACAGGGGGCAAGGAACATTCAGTACTTC. Protein: CASSQEGQGARNIQYF.

This chain uses TRBV5-1 with TRBJ1-4; 9 bases are a match to TRBD1. Germline V gene lookup returns CDR1 SGHRS and CDR2 YFSETQ. J was trimmed by 6 bases and V by 4 bases; bases with no gene match: 4. The CDR3 is 14 amino acids. The DNA of the CDR3 is TGCGCCAGCAGCCTCCGGGACAGGGATGAAAAACTGTTTTTT. Protein: CASSLRDRDEKLFF.

This chain links TRBV2 with TRBJ1-2; D perhaps matches TRBD1 (5 bases). V was trimmed by 5 bases and J by 4 bases, leaving 23 bases between them. Germline V gives CDR1 SNHLY, CDR2 FYNNEI. CDR3 length equals 17 residues. The CDR3: CASSRSQTAYLLYGYTF. CDR3 DNA sequence: TGTGCCAGCAGTAGAAGTCAGACAGCATATCTTCTCTATGGCTACACCTTC.

This clone was counted a single time. The chain combines TRBV6-4 with TRBJ2-1; D is possibly TRBD1 (6 bases). The CDR3 consists of 15 residues. In germline, CDR1 is MRHNA, CDR2 SNTAGT. The V gene lost 3 bases and the J gene lost 1 base, with 10 bases spanning the gap. CDR3 in amino acids: CASSEQGKSYNEQFF. CDR3 DNA: TGTGCCAGCAGTGAACAGGGTAAATCCTACAATGAGCAGTTCTTC.

The chain uses TRBV30 and TRBJ1-3; TRBD1 agrees at 10 bases. Germline loops: CDR1 GTSNPN, CDR2 SVGIG (reference sequence). The CDR3 runs 14 residues. The J segment lost 8 bases and the V segment lost 3 bases, leaving 7 bases of the junction unmatched. The CDR3, as DNA: TGTGCCTGGAGCGACGGACAGGGGGTATACACCATATATTTT. Translation: CAWSDGQGVYTIYF.

The V call is TRBV25-1, the J call TRBJ2-2; 13 bases are shared with TRBD2. This CDR3 spans 17 amino acids. Germline assignment: CDR1 MGHDK and CDR2 SYGVNS. Trimming at V came to 5 bases and at J to 4 bases, leaving 7 bases not matched to a gene. The DNA for the CDR3 is TGTGCCAGCAGTCAAACGGGACTAGCGGGATTCACCGGGGAGCTGTTTTTT. Protein: CASSQTGLAGFTGELFF.

The chain carries TRBV7-8 and TRBJ2-1; 8 bases fit TRBD2. This CDR3 has 15 amino acids. CDR1 and CDR2 from the germline V gene are SGHVS and FQNEAQ. The V gene end was trimmed by 2 bases and the J gene end by 4 bases; junction bases not matched to a gene: 4. The CDR3 region has the DNA TGTGCCAGCAGCTTATTTAGCGGGGCTTACAATGAGCAGTTCTTC. As protein: CASSLFSGAYNEQFF. The full variable domain, rest sourced from reference TRBV7-8 and TRBJ2-1, is GAGVSQSPRYKVAKRGQDVALRCDPISGHVSLFWYQQALGQGPEFLTYFQNEAQLDKSGLPSDRFFAERPEGSVSTLKIQRTQQEDSAVYLCASSLFSGAYNEQFFGPGTRLTVL.

This sequence joins TRBV29-1 and TRBJ2-3, with TRBD1 matching over 11 bases. This CDR3 is 14 amino acids long. The germline V gene has CDR1 SQVTM and CDR2 ANQGSEA. V trimming: 7 bases; J trimming: 4 bases; junction bases outside the gene matches: 7. The chain's CDR3 is CSARRDRGSDTQYF. Here the CDR3 DNA reads TGCAGCGCCCGCAGGGACAGGGGGTCAGATACGCAGTATTTT.

The sample holds a few counts of this clone. This rearrangement joins TRBV5-8 to TRBJ2-3; D gene unclear. CDR1 SGHTS and CDR2 YDEGEE come from the germline V gene. The CDR3 extends over 12 amino acids. Trimming left V 4 bases short and J 4 bases short, with 7 bases between. The CDR3 here is CASSPRADTQYF. In DNA, the CDR3 is TGTGCCAGCAGCCCCCGAGCAGATACGCAGTATTTT.

This chain connects TRBV9 to TRBJ2-2; no clear D gene. V lost 1 base, J lost 4 bases, and 11 bases lay in between. Germline CDR1 and CDR2: SGDLS and YYNGEE. The CDR3 is 15 amino acids. The CDR3 nucleotides read TGTGCCAGCAGCGTAATCGGGTCGGGCACCGGGGAGCTGTTTTTT. This encodes CASSVIGSGTGELFF.

The V call is TRBV29-1, the J call TRBJ1-5; D not resolved. This CDR3 has 11 residues. CDR1 is SQVTM and CDR2 is ANQGSEA in the germline V gene. Trimming stripped 5 bases from V and 7 bases from J, with 9 bases between. CDR3 region: CSVPSGQPQHF. Here the CDR3 DNA reads TGCAGCGTTCCCTCGGGACAGCCCCAGCATTTT.

The V and J genes are TRBV7-9 and TRBJ1-2, with TRBD1 matching over 8 bases. CDR3 length: 16 residues. Germline V gives CDR1 SEHNR, CDR2 FQNEAQ (reference sequence). V dropped 1 base and J dropped 3; count of bases not matched to a gene: 7. In DNA, the CDR3 is TGTGCCAGCAGCTTAGACAGGGGGGCCTCTTACTATGGCTACACCTTC. Its translation is CASSLDRGASYYGYTF.

V is TRBV5-4 and J is TRBJ1-1, with 7 bases that match TRBD1. Germline CDR1 is SGHNT and CDR2 is YYREEE (reference sequence). With V trimmed by 0 bases and J by 5 bases, 7 bases remained unmatched. This CDR3 contains 15 residues. CDR3 sequence reads: CASSLASTGRTEAFF. The CDR3 DNA is TGTGCCAGCAGCTTGGCCTCGACAGGGAGGACTGAAGCTTTCTTT.

J is TRBJ2-5 and V is TRBV7-9; TRBD2 agrees at 8 bases. Germline V gene lookup returns CDR1 SEHNR and CDR2 FQNEAQ (reference sequence). The CDR3 sequence is 15 residues long. J gave up 1 base and V 5 bases, and 6 bases lay outside the gene matches. The CDR3 DNA reads as TGTGCCAGCAGCCAAGCGGGAGTGGGCCAAGAGACCCAGTACTTC. Its translation is CASSQAGVGQETQYF.

This clone was observed a handful of times. The chain combines TRBV12-3 or TRBV12-4 with TRBJ2-3, with 9 bases matching TRBD2. After removal of 9 bases from V and 5 bases from J, the junction contained 6 bases not matched to a gene. This CDR3 is built from 13 residues. CDR3 nucleotide sequence: TGTGCCAGTTCGCGGGAGGGGGAAGATACGCAGTATTTT. The encoded protein is CASSREGEDTQYF.

The rearrangement links TRBV28 to TRBJ1-2; weak D call: TRBD1 (6 bases). CDR1 is MDHEN and CDR2 is SYDVKM in the germline V gene. Between the trimmed V and J ends, which lost 11 bases and 3 bases, there was a span of 13 bases. The CDR3 has 12 residues. CDR3 sequence: CAAEDRYYGYTF. In DNA form, the CDR3 reads TGTGCCGCCGAGGACAGATACTATGGCTACACCTTC.

This clone was counted once. An end of the junction differs from the germline gene, which may be a read error. The rearrangement links TRBV12-3 or TRBV12-4 to TRBJ2-5; D remains unclear. The CDR3 is 11 amino acids. This chain's CDR3 is CASSFQATQYF. In DNA, the CDR3 is TGTGCCAGCAGTTTCCAAGCGACCCAGTACTTC.

This rearrangement joins TRBV11-2 to TRBJ2-1, with no clear D. V lost 2 bases, J lost 1 base, and 6 bases lay in between. This CDR3 has 14 amino acids. CDR1 SGHAT and CDR2 FQNNGV come from the germline V gene. CDR3 amino acids: CASSLYRSYNEQFF. The CDR3 nucleotides are TGTGCCAGCAGCTTATACAGATCCTACAATGAGCAGTTCTTC.

This clone was found a few times. The genes are TRBV10-3 and TRBJ2-7; 8 positions agree with TRBD2. CDR1 and CDR2 (germline): ENHRY, SYGVKD. With 4 bases clipped from V and 3 bases from J, the junction kept 5 bases outside the gene matches. The CDR3 covers 14 residues. In nucleotides, the CDR3 is TGTGCCATCAGTGGAACTAGCGGTAACTACGAGCAGTACTTC. This encodes CAISGTSGNYEQYF.

This chain links TRBV5-1 with TRBJ1-6, with 9 bases that match TRBD1. V lost 4 bases to trimming and J lost 9 bases; unmatched junction nucleotides: 11. There are 16 residues in the CDR3. The V gene's germline CDR1 is SGHRS and CDR2 YFSETQ. CDR3 sequence reads: CASSVVPGQGTSPLHF. The CDR3 bases are TGCGCCAGCAGCGTCGTCCCGGGACAGGGCACTTCACCCCTCCACTTT.

For the CDR3, the DNA is TGTGCCAGCAGACCTAACAGGGACACTGAAGCTTTCTTT. This translates into CASRPNRDTEAFF. The rearrangement links TRBV6-5 to TRBJ1-1; possible D gene TRBD1, 6 bases. The length of the CDR3 is 13 residues. Germline V lookup: CDR1 MNHEY, CDR2 SVGAGI. The V end was cut by 6 bases, the J end by 3 bases, with 11 bases between.

The chain couples TRBV5-6 to TRBJ1-5, with D possibly TRBD1 on 6 matching bases. Trimming removed 1 base from V and 5 bases from J, with 7 bases in between. Germline V gene lookup returns CDR1 SGHDT and CDR2 YYEEEE. The CDR3 is made up of 13 amino acids. The CDR3 here is CASSLWGHQPQHF. CDR3 DNA sequence: TGTGCCAGCAGCTTGTGGGGGCATCAGCCCCAGCATTTT. Based on the CDR3 plus reference TRBV5-6 and TRBJ1-5, the full variable domain is DAGVTQSPTHLIKTRGQQVTLRCSPKSGHDTVSWYQQALGQGPQFIFQYYEEEERQRGNFPDRFSGHQFPNYSSELNVNALLLGDSALYLCASSLWGHQPQHFGDGTRLSIL.

CDR3 nucleotide sequence: TGTGCCAGCACCCAAGACAGGGGAGGAAATTCACCCCTCCACTTT. Protein product: CASTQDRGGNSPLHF. The J gene is TRBJ1-6, the V gene TRBV6-5; TRBD1 matches at 8 bases. V lost 7 bases to trimming and J lost 7 bases; unmatched junction nucleotides: 9. Germline V CDR1 and CDR2: MNHEY, SVGAGI. This CDR3 has 15 residues.

The chain combines TRBV4-1 with TRBJ2-3; 14 bases map to TRBD2. The CDR3 consists of 16 residues. Germline CDR1 is MGHRA and CDR2 is YSYEKL. Unmatched junction bases numbered 4, after V lost 3 bases and J lost 5 bases. Here the CDR3 reads CASSHRLAGGEDTQYF. DNA for the CDR3: TGCGCCAGCAGCCATCGACTAGCGGGGGGGGAAGATACGCAGTATTTT.

The chain couples TRBV21-1 to TRBJ2-7; the table names TRBD2, a call not compared with the DNA. TRBV21-1 is a pseudogene locus. This CDR3 is 13 amino acids long. CDR3 coding DNA: TGTGCCAGCAGGAGGTTCAGACTCGTCGGGCAGTACTTC. Translated, it gives CASRRFRLVGQYF.